Presented here are 2 T cell receptor beta chains from one specimen sequenced in a study of CD4 and CD8 cells across lung adenocarcinoma regions. MiXCR, run by TCRdb on the PCR reads, gives a single entry per CDR3 protein. The sample contains 12,000 or so distinct CDR3 sequences, about 50% of which appear only once. Sequencing was done on a sample of CD8+ T cells from the center of a lung tumor. These receptor sequences come from a female donor with lung adenocarcinoma. The CD4 and CD8 labels of this study may be unreliable.

V is TRBV6-1 and J is TRBJ2-1; 12 bases are a match to TRBD2. This CDR3 spans 16 amino acids. The V gene's germline CDR1 is MNHNS and CDR2 SASEGT. Germline trimming cut 6 bases from V and 9 bases from J; bases unmatched to any gene: 12. CDR3 in amino acids: CASRALAGGHHSEQFF. In DNA, the CDR3 is TGTGCCAGCAGAGCACTAGCGGGAGGACATCATAGTGAGCAGTTCTTC.

The chain employs TRBV6-5 and TRBJ2-4; 9 bases match TRBD2. V dropped 2 bases and J dropped 7; count of bases not matched to a gene: 9. Germline lookup yields CDR1 MNHEY and CDR2 SVGAGI. This CDR3 comprises 16 residues. The CDR3 sequence: CASSYGGIAGVNIQYF. CDR3 nucleotides: TGTGCCAGCAGTTACGGTGGAATAGCGGGAGTTAACATTCAGTACTTC.